A single sample gave rise to the 29 T cell receptor beta chains below, sequenced in a study of blood T cell repertoires in COVID-19. Clones were read by immunoSEQ multiplex PCR, and TCRdb kept only the in-frame ones, dropping some. Among 45,000 or so clones listed, roughly 90% were seen once. Input material: peripheral blood. Source of these receptors: a woman aged 80 or over in a cohort sampled during active or convalescent COVID-19.

This rearrangement joins TRBV19 to TRBJ1-1, with D possibly being TRBD1 (6 bases). Germline V lookup: CDR1 LNHDA, CDR2 SQIVND (reference sequence). This CDR3 spans 14 amino acids. V lost 4 bases to trimming and J lost 5 bases, with 14 bases between them. The CDR3 loop reads CASSKVGGLTEAFF. The CDR3 DNA follows: TGTGCCAGTAGTAAGGTCGGGGGGCTTACTGAAGCTTTCTTT.

The chain uses TRBV2 and TRBJ2-1, with a tentative D call TRBD1 (5 bases). In germline, CDR1 is SNHLY, CDR2 FYNNEI. V gave up 8 bases and J gave up 7 bases, with 12 bases separating them. The CDR3 is 12 residues long. In DNA form, the CDR3 reads TGTGCCAGCGGCCGTAAGGGGAATGAGCAGTTCTTC. Its protein product is CASGRKGNEQFF.

This clone was seen a single time. V is TRBV6-5 and J is TRBJ1-2; tentatively, D is TRBD1 (6 bases). CDR3 length: 13 residues. Germline assignment: CDR1 MNHEY and CDR2 SVGAGI. V was pared by 6 bases and J by 8 bases, with 16 bases between. The CDR3 bases are TGTGCCAGCAGCCTAGGGGGGGTTGAGGGCTACACCTTC. Translating it yields CASSLGGVEGYTF.

CDR3 region: CASSGRGSNQPQHF. The CDR3, as DNA: TGTGCCAGCTCGGGAAGGGGGAGCAATCAGCCCCAGCATTTT. The chain joins TRBV18 to TRBJ1-5; TRBD1 might be the D (6 bases). Germline CDR1 KGHSH, CDR2 LQKENI. There are 14 residues in the CDR3. V was trimmed by 6 bases and J by 1 base, leaving 10 bases between them.

The chain recombines TRBV28 with TRBJ2-7, with D possibly matching TRBD2 (9 bases). The CDR3 covers 16 residues. V lost 5 bases, J lost 4 bases, and 21 bases lay in between. Germline V CDR1 and CDR2: MDHEN, SYDVKM. The CDR3 protein is CASSERGAGGLYEQYF. The CDR3 coding sequence is TGTGCCAGCAGTGAGCGGGGGGCAGGGGGCTTGTACGAGCAGTACTTC.

The chain combines TRBV7-9 with TRBJ1-1, with 7 bases identical to TRBD1. Germline V gene lookup returns CDR1 SEHNR and CDR2 FQNEAQ (reference sequence). The trim removed 5 bases at V and 0 bases at J, leaving 6 bases unmatched. The CDR3 is 15 amino acids. As DNA, the CDR3 is TGTGCCAGCAGCGTAGGGGGCTCCCTGAACACTGAAGCTTTCTTT. This encodes CASSVGGSLNTEAFF.

The chain couples TRBV5-1 to TRBJ2-3; 9 bases are shared with TRBD2. Germline V gene sequence: CDR1 SGHRS, CDR2 YFSETQ. The CDR3 loop spans 15 amino acids. Trimming cost V 4 bases and J 6 bases; bases outside gene matches: 9. The CDR3: CASSPAGGGYDTQYF. CDR3 nucleotide sequence: TGCGCCAGCAGCCCGGCGGGGGGGGGCTACGATACGCAGTATTTT.

This rearrangement joins TRBV7-8 to TRBJ2-4; tentatively, D is TRBD2 (6 bases). Trimming stripped 4 bases from V and 7 bases from J, with 11 bases between. CDR1 and CDR2 from the germline V gene are SGHVS and FQNEAQ. The CDR3 contains 13 residues. The CDR3 DNA reads TGTGCCAGCAGCTCGACTAGTGATAACATTCAGTACTTC. Translating gives CASSSTSDNIQYF. The full variable domain, completed using reference TRBV7-8 and TRBJ2-4, is GAGVSQSPRYKVAKRGQDVALRCDPISGHVSLFWYQQALGQGPEFLTYFQNEAQLDKSGLPSDRFFAERPEGSVSTLKIQRTQQEDSAVYLCASSSTSDNIQYFGAGTRLSVL.

This sequence joins TRBV5-1 and TRBJ2-7, with D possibly TRBD1 on 6 matching bases. This CDR3 comprises 12 residues. Looked up from germline, CDR1 is SGHRS and CDR2 is YFSETQ. The V end was cut by 0 bases, the J end by 6 bases, with 7 bases between. CDR3 amino acids: CASSLVGGEQYF. For the CDR3, the DNA is TGCGCCAGCAGCTTGGTAGGGGGCGAGCAGTACTTC.

The chain couples TRBV4-2 to TRBJ2-3; 11 bases line up with TRBD2. The germline gives CDR1 LGHNA, CDR2 YNFKEQ. The CDR3 runs to 15 residues. Losses at the gene ends were 6 bases for V and 2 bases for J; bases not matched to a gene: 4. CDR3 DNA: TGTGCCAGCAGGGTGACTAGCGGGGTCACAGATACGCAGTATTTT. Translation gives CASRVTSGVTDTQYF.

This clone appeared once. The chain uses TRBV11-2 and TRBJ2-1; D is perhaps TRBD2 (5 bases). Germline CDR1 reads SGHAT; CDR2 reads FQNNGV. V was trimmed by 5 bases and J by 9 bases, leaving 11 bases between them. The CDR3 runs to 12 residues. The CDR3 reads CASSPPEGEQFF. DNA of the CDR3: TGTGCCAGCAGCCCACCTGAGGGTGAGCAGTTCTTC.

The rearrangement links TRBV6-6 to TRBJ2-7; possibly TRBD1 for D (6 bases). Germline V CDR1 and CDR2: MNHNY, SVGAGI (reference sequence). V was trimmed by 6 bases and J by 6 bases, leaving 12 bases between them. The CDR3 runs 12 residues. CDR3 sequence reads: CASRGDNGEQYF. The CDR3 DNA reads TGTGCCAGCAGGGGGGACAACGGCGAGCAGTACTTC.

This chain uses TRBV11-3 with TRBJ2-3; no clear D. This CDR3 contains 15 residues. V shed 1 base and J shed 3 bases, with 11 bases lying between them. Germline V gives CDR1 SGHNT, CDR2 YENEEA. CDR3 loop: CASSLVYGVTDTQYF. CDR3 sequence (DNA): TGTGCCAGCAGCTTAGTTTACGGTGTTACAGATACGCAGTATTTT.

The chain recombines TRBV3-1 (or the pseudogene TRBV3-2) with TRBJ2-7; no clear D gene. CDR3 length: 13 amino acids. The germline gives CDR1 LGHDT, CDR2 YNNKEL (reference sequence). The V end lost 3 bases, the J end lost 0 bases, and 6 bases lay between the germline ends. CDR3: CASSHLSSYEQYF. The CDR3 bases are TGTGCCAGCAGCCACTTGTCCTCCTACGAGCAGTACTTC.

The CDR3 region is CASSPTASGGRTDTQYF. The CDR3 DNA reads TGTGCCAGCAGCCCGACTGCGTCGGGAGGCCGAACAGATACGCAGTATTTT. The rearrangement joins TRBV5-4 to TRBJ2-3, with 7 bases matching TRBD2. Losses at the gene ends were 4 bases for V and 3 bases for J; bases not matched to a gene: 14. This CDR3 has 17 residues. The germline V gene encodes CDR1 SGHNT and CDR2 YYREEE (reference sequence).

For the CDR3, the DNA is TGCGCCAGCAGTGAGTCCGTGGGGGCCGGAGATACGCAGTATTTT. Translating it yields CASSESVGAGDTQYF. The chain recombines TRBV10-2 with TRBJ2-3; a possible D gene is TRBD1 (6 bases). Germline V gene data show CDR1 as WSHSY and CDR2 as SAAADI. This CDR3 has 15 amino acids. Trimming took 0 bases from V and 5 from J, leaving 12 bases between them.

In this sample, this clone turned up once. V gene TRBV5-1 combines with J gene TRBJ1-1; D ambiguous. Trimming pared 3 bases from V and 2 bases from J, leaving 20 bases between. Germline CDR1 and CDR2: SGHRS and YFSETQ. The CDR3 covers 17 residues. In DNA, the CDR3 is TGCGCCAGCAGCTGGCCCACACTGGGCAGACGTAACACTGAAGCTTTCTTT. Translation: CASSWPTLGRRNTEAFF. The full variable domain, in which reference TRBV5-1 and TRBJ1-1 provide the parts outside the CDR3, is KAGVTQTPRYLIKTRGQQVTLSCSPISGHRSVSWYQQTPGQGLQFLFEYFSETQRNKGNFPGRFSGRQFSNSRSEMNVSTLELGDSALYLCASSWPTLGRRNTEAFFGQGTRLTVV.

This clone was counted a few times. The chain joins TRBV7-2 to TRBJ2-1, with no clear D. This CDR3 is built from 15 residues. Germline-derived CDR1 and CDR2 are SGHTA and FQGNSA. Trimming cost V 1 base and J 3 bases, with 10 bases left between them. In nucleotides, the CDR3 is TGTGCCAGCAGCTTAGTGTGGCAGAACTACAATGAGCAGTTCTTC. This translates into CASSLVWQNYNEQFF. Using reference TRBV7-2 and TRBJ2-1 for the parts outside the CDR3, the full variable domain is GAGVSQSPSNKVTEKGKDVELRCDPISGHTALYWYRQSLGQGLEFLIYFQGNSAPDKSGLPSDRFSAERTGGSVSTLTIQRTQQEDSAVYLCASSLVWQNYNEQFFGPGTRLTVL.

The chain carries TRBV10-3 and TRBJ1-3; 7 nucleotides line up with TRBD1. Per the germline V gene, CDR1 is ENHRY and CDR2 is SYGVKD. V shed 10 bases, J shed 0 bases, and the junction held 3 bases outside the gene matches. The CDR3 contains 13 residues. Written as DNA, the CDR3 is TGTGCCAGTGGACAGGTCTCTGGAAACACCATATATTTT. Protein product: CASGQVSGNTIYF.

The chain combines TRBV6-5 with TRBJ2-1; 11 nucleotides agree with TRBD1. This CDR3 has 15 residues. CDR1 is MNHEY and CDR2 is SVGAGI in the germline V gene. J was trimmed by 0 bases and V by 7 bases; bases with no gene match: 2. This CDR3 is CASTGTGGSYNEQFF. CDR3 bases: TGTGCCAGCACGGGGACAGGGGGCTCCTACAATGAGCAGTTCTTC.

This chain joins TRBV3-1 (or the pseudogene TRBV3-2) and TRBJ1-2, with D unclear. CDR1 is LGHDT and CDR2 is YNNKEL in the germline V gene (reference sequence). The length of the CDR3 is 13 residues. V was clipped by 4 bases and J by 7 bases, with 13 bases between them. As DNA, the CDR3 is TGTGCCAGCAGCCTTATGATAGCTAGTGGCTACACCTTC. Translated: CASSLMIASGYTF.

The V gene is TRBV11-2, the J gene TRBJ1-3, with 8 nucleotides matching TRBD1. The CDR3 loop spans 16 amino acids. The germline V gene encodes CDR1 SGHAT and CDR2 FQNNGV. Germline trimming cut 6 bases from V and 2 bases from J; bases unmatched to any gene: 9. CDR3 nucleotide sequence: TGTGCCAGCAGAGACCCGGGACAGGTCACTGGAAACACCATATATTTT. This gives the protein CASRDPGQVTGNTIYF.

The sample holds a few counts of this clone. V and J are TRBV3-1 (or the pseudogene TRBV3-2) and TRBJ2-1; D may be TRBD1 (6 bases). CDR3 length equals 14 residues. Trimming removed 6 bases at V and 8 bases at J, with 17 bases between. Per the germline V gene, CDR1 is LGHDT and CDR2 is YNNKEL (reference sequence). This chain's CDR3 is CASRRQDSGYEQFF. CDR3 bases: TGTGCCAGCAGGAGACAGGACTCTGGGTATGAGCAGTTCTTC.

V gene TRBV5-5 combines with J gene TRBJ2-7, with TRBD2 as a possible D gene (6 bases). This CDR3 spans 15 amino acids. Trimming took 3 bases from V and 4 from J, leaving 17 bases between them. The germline V gene encodes CDR1 SGHKS and CDR2 YYEKEE (reference sequence). Here the CDR3 DNA reads TGTGCCAGCAGCTCTCCCGGGACTCCTCCTTACGAGCAGTACTTC. This codes for CASSSPGTPPYEQYF.

The genes are TRBV30 and TRBJ2-3; 7 bases fit TRBD1. The trim removed 3 bases at V and 0 bases at J, leaving 3 bases unmatched. This CDR3 region has 14 residues. Per the germline V gene, CDR1 is GTSNPN and CDR2 is SVGIG (reference sequence). The CDR3 DNA is TGTGCCTGGAGAAGGGGGCGTAGCACAGATACGCAGTATTTT. Translating gives CAWRRGRSTDTQYF. Supplemented by reference TRBV30 and TRBJ2-3, the full variable domain reads SQTIHQWPATLVQPVGSPLSLECTVEGTSNPNLYWYRQAAGRGLQLLFYSVGIGQISSEVPQNLSASRPQDRQFILSSKKLLLSDSGFYLCAWRRGRSTDTQYFGPGTRLTVL.

The chain links TRBV7-2 to TRBJ2-5; D gene ambiguous. Trimming left V 4 bases short and J 7 bases short, with 13 bases between. The length of the CDR3 is 13 residues. Germline V gene data show CDR1 as SGHTA and CDR2 as FQGNSA. Written as DNA, the CDR3 is TGTGCCAGCAGCTCTGTGCAGACTCCGACCCAGTACTTC. This sequence encodes CASSSVQTPTQYF.

This clone was picked up a small number of times. This sequence joins TRBV28 and TRBJ1-1; D ambiguous. V lost 10 bases, J lost 4 bases, and 19 bases lay in between. Per the germline V gene, CDR1 is MDHEN and CDR2 is SYDVKM. This CDR3 comprises 14 residues. CDR3 nucleotide sequence: TGTGCCACCCATCGTGCGGGGTCGGGCACTGAAGCTTTCTTT. Translation gives CATHRAGSGTEAFF.

The V gene is TRBV11-3, the J gene TRBJ1-1, with D hard to call. The V end lost 1 base, the J end lost 6 bases, and 12 bases lay between the germline ends. CDR3 length equals 14 residues. Per germline, CDR1 SGHNT and CDR2 YENEEA. CDR3 nucleotides: TGTGCCAGCAGCTTAGTGAGGACTGGATCTGAAGCTTTCTTT. Protein sequence: CASSLVRTGSEAFF.

This chain links TRBV7-9 with TRBJ1-5, with D unresolved. Germline V CDR1 and CDR2: SEHNR, FQNEAQ (reference sequence). Trimming left V 2 bases short and J 5 bases short, with 7 bases between. The CDR3 sequence is 13 residues long. For the CDR3, the DNA is TGTGCCAGCAGCTTATGGGCAGATCAGCCCCAGCATTTT. As protein: CASSLWADQPQHF.